This record covers a single T cell receptor (beta chain). The sample belongs to a study of blood T cell repertoires in COVID-19. Study-wide context: PBMCs, B-cell-depleted T cells, or T cells provided the cDNA or gDNA that made up the material.

In the authors' workflow: Amplification from reference gene primers served as the basis for estimated nucleated cell counts. Assay used: immunoSEQ multiplex PCR; TCRdb lists only in-frame clones, some missing. The V and J calls and clone size are taken from that table; D and trimming were inferred from the DNA. The data contain 300,000 to 400,000 clones, 87% of them singletons. Seattle's cohort entered during active infection and was followed longitudinally. Unmatched junction bases numbered 8, after V lost 4 bases and J lost 0 bases. The CDR3 is 17 residues long. CDR1 and CDR2 from the germline V gene are KGHDR and SFDVKD.

Sequencing was done on a sample of peripheral blood. V is TRBV24-1 and J is TRBJ2-1, with 7 nucleotides matching TRBD2. This receptor was identified in a man between 25 and 39 years old with COVID-19, enrolled during active disease. The CDR3 spells CATSEGRRGSSYNEQFF. In DNA, the CDR3 is TGTGCCACCAGTGAGGGTCGGCGGGGGAGCTCCTACAATGAGCAGTTCTTC.